The present TCR beta chain was sequenced within a study of technical replicates of blood from a handful of donors (dated by TCRdb to 2016 to 2017). The germline V gene encodes CDR1 SGHTA and CDR2 FQGTGA. Trimming leaves V shorter by 5 bases and J shorter by 2 bases, with the junction holding 8 bases beyond the gene matches. From its cysteine to its phenylalanine, the CDR3 spans 16 amino acids. Only the CDR3 region is kept as DNA, spanning 48 bases read in frame from base 1. Library preparation employed the immunoSEQ multiplex PCR assay. TCRdb limited this immuneACCESS table to in-frame rearrangements with V and J called. A share of clones is missing; checked studies link under half to unresolved V genes, and the rest is unexplained. The table for this sample lists about 100,000 clones; about 95% of them were counted only once. The ten biggest clones cover around 0.35% of the sample. Comments on this clone: No cognate antigen has been identified for it. The record has no base qualities; no much larger clone is one base away.

The TCR originated in a human donor in good health. Sequenced sample: T cells isolated from PBMCs. The sequence is built from TRBV7-3 and TRBJ2-3, with 9 junctional bases fitting TRBD2. The nucleotides read TGTGCCAGCAGCCCTTTGCGGGGGGGGTTCACAGATACGCAGTATTTT. This translates into CASSPLRGGFTDTQYF.